The T cell receptor (beta chain) described here comes from a study of blood T cell repertoires in COVID-19. Study in general: From T cells, B-cell-depleted T cells, or PBMCs came the material, which was cDNA or gDNA.

The V gene end was trimmed by 0 bases and the J gene end by 5 bases; junction bases not matched to a gene: 6. The CDR3 sequence is 16 residues long. From germline, CDR1 is LGHNA and CDR2 YSLEER. Data came from immunoSEQ multiplex PCR; TCRdb stores just in-frame clones and leaves some out. Altogether approximately 400,000 clones are present, about 89% being singletons, with the ten largest covering about 0.83%. The sequence derives from a middle-aged woman who had been exposed to COVID-19. Sequences were obtained from PBMCs or T cells enriched from blood (not recorded which). The V gene is TRBV4-3, the J gene TRBJ2-2, with 7 bases lining up with TRBD2. The CDR3 is CASSQDTSVRTGELFF. The CDR3 DNA sequence: TGCGCCAGCAGCCAAGATACTAGCGTGAGAACCGGGGAGCTGTTTTTT.